Included here is one T cell receptor (beta chain) sequence, with context. Its antigen remains unidentified. No base quality information exists; no much larger clone differs at one position. These data are taken from a study of blood T cell repertoires in COVID-19 (dated by TCRdb to the early 2020s). With regard to the full study: Samples from collaborators originated in the United States, Italy and Spain and spanned both the acute and convalescent phases of COVID-19. Where HLA class I and class II types were available, the types were taken from metadata supplied by the sample provider, not from assay-based typing. Samples were obtained from the ongoing ImmuneRACE study (first 160 participants) and from 950 to 1,500 subjects provided by 6 global collaborators. The prospective study material was composed of cDNA or gDNA derived from T cells, B-cell-depleted T cells, or PBMCs. The repertoires were released in a freely available public database intended as a resource for research on the immune response to SARS-CoV-2. Subjects who had been exposed to COVID-19, were actively infected with it, or had recovered from it provided the deeply sampled blood TCRbeta repertoires that made up the dataset. The sample metadata nearly always contained a de-identified subject ID, COVID-19 status, age in years and sex. Broader findings and caveats from the paper: The amount of clinical and demographic metadata varied by source and participant and was provided uncurated.

TCRbeta CDR3 regions were amplified from genomic DNA using the immunoSEQ Assay, a bias-controlled multiplex PCR. The study's own analysis went as follows. The number of nucleated cells in each sample was estimated by amplification of reference gene primers within the assay. To quantify the absolute abundance of each unique TCRbeta CDR3 rearrangement, sequence reads were collapsed and filtered. For each sample, productive Simpson clonality was calculated by taking the square root of Simpson's diversity index across productive rearrangements. What TCRdb holds here is the immuneACCESS table cut down to in-frame rearrangements. Part of the clones is not present; checked against another copy, under half of the missing clones reflect an unresolved V gene, and the others are unexplained. That table is the source of V, J and clone size, and D and trimming were worked out from the DNA. The sample includes 100,000 to 150,000 clones, with about four fifths observed a single time. Of the sample, 8% to 10% falls within the top ten clones.

The germline V gene yields KGHSH for CDR1 and LQKENI for CDR2. Measured from the cysteine to the phenylalanine, the CDR3 is 16 residues long. Only the CDR3 part of the read is kept: 48 bases, read in frame from the first base. The V and J ends are trimmed by 3 bases and 2 bases, leaving 16 bases between them. Collaborating institutions collected whole blood in K2EDTA tubes following their own protocols. For TCRbeta analysis, collaborator samples were shipped as frozen whole blood, as isolated PBMCs, or as DNA extracted from either sample type. Material: peripheral blood. This TCR was recovered from a man between 40 and 49 years old with active or convalescent COVID-19. The rearrangement combines TRBV18 with TRBJ2-5; perhaps TRBD2 is the D gene, with 5 bases matching. The CDR3: CASSPTRLSLQETQYF. The nucleotide sequence is given as TGTGCCAGCTCACCTACACGACTAAGCCTACAAGAGACCCAGTACTTC.